These T cell receptor beta chains were read from a single sample in a study of somatic mutations in cytotoxic T cells in rheumatoid arthritis. Generated by immunoSEQ multiplex PCR, the TCRdb table keeps only in-frame clones and is missing some. The data hold about 7,000 clones, with around four fifths observed a single time. The sequenced material came from CD8+ T cells sorted from blood. These receptors came from an adult with rheumatoid arthritis. CDR3s include the opening cysteine and the closing phenylalanine or tryptophan. Each record gives: V gene, clone size, J gene, D gene, CDR3 protein, CDR3 DNA. A D gene is named only where the DNA matches it firmly. Part of the rows lack a size; the others show once, few, many or a class for expanded clones.

TRBV4-1,.,TRBJ2-3,TRBD1,CASSQVVTGVYTDTQYF,TGCGCCAGCAGCCAAGTTGTGACAGGGGTTTATACAGATACGCAGTATTTT
TRBV29-1,.,TRBJ1-2,TRBD1,CSVVDRVDYGYTF,TGCAGCGTTGTGGACAGGGTGGACTATGGCTACACCTTC
TRBV4-3,.,TRBJ2-7,TRBD2,CASSQGGGAGGNEQYF,TGCGCCAGCAGCCAAGGCGGGGGGGCAGGGGGGAACGAGCAGTACTTC
TRBV4-1,.,TRBJ2-3,TRBD2,CASSQFDRGGGAADTQYF,TGCGCCAGCAGCCAATTCGATAGAGGCGGGGGGGCCGCAGATACGCAGTATTTT
TRBV7-9,.,TRBJ1-2,.,CASSLRTHYGYTF,TGTGCCAGCAGCTTAAGGACCCACTATGGCTACACCTTC
TRBV5-4,.,TRBJ2-5,.,CASGVGERETQYF,TGTGCCAGCGGCGTGGGGGAAAGGGAGACCCAGTACTTC
TRBV5-5,.,TRBJ2-1,.,CASSPTPGGLYNEQFF,TGTGCCAGCAGCCCCACACCTGGGGGCCTTTACAATGAGCAGTTCTTC
TRBV28,.,TRBJ2-5,TRBD2,CASSSSGGQETQYF,TGTGCCAGCAGTTCGTCGGGGGGCCAAGAGACCCAGTACTTC
TRBV28,few,TRBJ2-3,.,CASSLEDIGDTDTQYF,TGTGCCAGCAGCCTTGAGGATATCGGGGACACAGATACGCAGTATTTT
TRBV5-4,.,TRBJ2-1,TRBD2,CASSLGLAGDRGNEQFF,TGTGCCAGCAGCTTGGGGCTAGCGGGGGATAGAGGGAATGAGCAGTTCTTC
TRBV5-4,.,TRBJ2-5,TRBD1,CASSLGQGEETQYF,TGTGCCAGCAGCTTGGGGCAGGGGGAAGAGACCCAGTACTTC
TRBV9,once,TRBJ1-4,.,CASSVSGTNEKLFF,TGTGCCAGCAGCGTATCAGGAACTAATGAAAAACTGTTTTTT
TRBV27,.,TRBJ2-3,TRBD2,CASSSGLATDTQYF,TGTGCCAGCAGCAGCGGACTAGCTACAGATACGCAGTATTTT
TRBV10-3,.,TRBJ1-2,.,CAISESRQAYGYTF,TGTGCCATCAGTGAGTCAAGACAGGCCTATGGCTACACCTTC
TRBV28,.,TRBJ2-7,TRBD1,CASSSWATGGHEQYF,TGTGCCAGCAGTTCATGGGCCACAGGGGGGCACGAGCAGTACTTC
TRBV19,.,TRBJ1-1,.,CASSAGRENTEAFF,TGTGCCAGTAGCGCCGGACGTGAGAACACTGAAGCTTTCTTT
TRBV11-2,.,TRBJ2-5,.,CASSFSGRETQYF,TGTGCCAGCAGCTTTTCAGGGAGAGAGACCCAGTACTTC
TRBV7-9,.,TRBJ1-6,TRBD1,CASSAGTGASPLHF,TGTGCCAGCAGTGCCGGGACAGGGGCTTCACCCCTCCACTTT
TRBV4-3,.,TRBJ1-5,TRBD1,CASSQDYGTESLFSNQPQHF,TGCGCCAGCAGCCAAGATTACGGGACAGAGAGCCTCTTTAGCAATCAGCCCCAGCATTTT
TRBV18,.,TRBJ2-3,.,CASSPIGDTQYF,TGTGCCAGCTCACCGATCGGGGATACGCAGTATTTT
TRBV7-8,.,TRBJ2-4,.,CASSSLRPPRDIQYF,TGTGCCAGCAGCTCCCTCCGGCCGCCTCGGGACATTCAGTACTTC
TRBV7-3,.,TRBJ1-5,.,CASSEIGDQPQHF,TGTGCCAGCAGCGAAATCGGAGATCAGCCCCAGCATTTT
TRBV6-5,.,TRBJ1-5,.,CAATSSGDYQPQHF,TGTGCCGCAACCTCCTCCGGGGACTATCAGCCCCAGCATTTT
TRBV5-1,.,TRBJ2-3,TRBD1,CASSRPGQGLADTQYF,TGCGCCAGCAGTCGTCCCGGACAGGGGTTGGCAGATACGCAGTATTTT
TRBV27,.,TRBJ2-6,TRBD1,CASSSSGTGSGANVLTF,TGTGCCAGCAGTTCTTCCGGGACAGGGTCTGGGGCCAACGTCCTGACTTTC
TRBV19,.,TRBJ2-5,.,CASSPGGEETQYF,TGTGCCAGTTCCCCGGGTGGGGAAGAGACCCAGTACTTC
TRBV2,.,TRBJ1-1,.,CASSPGQTITPEAFF,TGTGCCAGCAGCCCAGGACAGACTATTACTCCTGAAGCTTTCTTT
TRBV4-2,.,TRBJ1-1,.,CASSQGPGNTEAFF,TGTGCCAGCAGCCAGGGGCCAGGGAACACTGAAGCTTTCTTT
TRBV2,.,TRBJ2-2,TRBD1,CASSFRGRYPGELFF,TGTGCCAGCAGTTTCAGGGGGCGCTATCCCGGGGAGCTGTTTTTT
TRBV5-4,few,TRBJ2-5,TRBD1,CASSSVQGAGETQYF,TGTGCCAGCAGCTCTGTACAGGGGGCCGGAGAGACCCAGTACTTC
TRBV4-2,.,TRBJ1-3,.,CASSQHNPGTGSSGNTIYF,TGTGCCAGCAGCCAGCACAACCCCGGGACGGGGAGCTCTGGAAACACCATATATTTT
TRBV7-9,.,TRBJ1-6,.,CASSSHDSAGAGSPLHF,TGTGCCAGCAGCTCCCACGATTCGGCAGGGGCAGGGTCACCCCTCCACTTT
TRBV7-2,.,TRBJ2-2,.,CASSRDFQGELFF,TGTGCCAGCTCCAGGGACTTCCAGGGGGAGCTGTTTTTT
TRBV2,.,TRBJ2-1,.,CASSERPGYNEQFF,TGTGCCAGCAGTGAACGTCCAGGATACAATGAGCAGTTCTTC
TRBV11-3,.,TRBJ1-6,TRBD1,CASSLYVIGQGTYNSPLHF,TGTGCCAGCAGCTTATATGTCATCGGACAGGGGACTTATAATTCACCCCTCCACTTT
TRBV28,once,TRBJ2-1,.,CASSGAMRGAGDEQFF,TGTGCCAGCAGTGGAGCCATGAGGGGGGCAGGCGATGAGCAGTTCTTC